The following is a TCR beta chain sequence with its context. Germline is not matched at one junction end, which may reflect a read error. Construction of TCR beta libraries relied on iRepertoire HTBI primers and on Arm-PCR targeting CDR3 regions. MiXCR was run by TCRdb on the multiplex PCR reads, yielding one entry per CDR3 protein. This table has about half a million distinct CDR3 sequences, 22% appearing once. These data come from a study of regulatory T cells in long-lasting Graves disease. The time point is: persistent/refractory GD, antithyroid drugs over 5 years with positive TRAb. Making the TCR library involved RNA that had been extracted from PBMCs. Germline V gene data show CDR1 as LNHDA and CDR2 as SQIVND (reference sequence). CDR3 length: 17 residues.

This TCR came from a female donor with Graves disease. The V call is TRBV19, the J call TRBJ2-2, with TRBD2 identical over 7 bases. The material was peripheral blood mononuclear cells (PBMCs), obtained when the disease was refractory, from a patient treated with antithyroid drugs. CDR3 in DNA: TGTGCCAGTAGTATAGGTACCTCGGGACTAAACACCGAGGAGCTGTTTTTT. Its translation is CASSIGTSGLNTEELFF.